This T cell receptor beta chain was sequenced during a study of shared clonotypes between healthy human individuals. The study, taken as a whole, reports: Lower generation probabilities were found for non-shared clonotypes than for those shared by all four donors.

Points on this clone: Its matching antigen is unknown. Other DNA sequences in this specimen translate into the identical CDR3.

CDR1 MDHEN and CDR2 SYDVKM come from the germline V gene. Trimming left V 2 bases short and J 6 bases short, with 11 bases between. There are 14 residues in the CDR3. With CCR7-negative CD45RA+ TemRA cells, CD45RO+ cells were combined in CD8 memory. Over several immunoSEQ plates, each subset's genomic DNA was distributed in even portions. Assay used: immunoSEQ multiplex PCR; TCRdb lists only in-frame clones, some missing. The table records 550,000 to 800,000 clones, around 91% of them present only once. This chain links TRBV28 with TRBJ1-5; possible D gene TRBD1, 6 bases. The material sequenced was memory CD8+ T cells from PBMCs. The subset: CD45RO+ cells pooled with CCR7-negative TemRA cells. This TCR was recovered from a man younger than 35 in good health. Some clones in this sample may be carry-over from other donors' samples. CDR3 residues: CASSLRGGSQPQHF. CDR3 DNA: TGTGCCAGCAGTTTAAGAGGGGGATCTCAGCCCCAGCATTTT.